This TCR beta chain was retrieved from a study of OX40 agonist ivuxolimab in advanced cancers. Background on the study: Among those treated, three patients had partial responses, one with hepatocellular carcinoma and two with cutaneous melanoma. Study-level findings and limits: Certain nonresponders additionally had low normalized T-cell clonal expansion.

V dropped 6 bases and J dropped 7 bases, with 20 bases sitting between them. Germline V gives CDR1 SGDLS, CDR2 YYNGEE. The length of the CDR3 is 15 residues. Comment on this clone: Its antigen is not known.

Repertoires were generated with immunoSEQ multiplex PCR, while TCRdb's copy carries only in-frame clones and drops some. The data contain 25,000 to 35,000 clones, roughly 80% of them seen just once; the ten biggest clones take up roughly 19%. This chain connects TRBV9 to TRBJ2-1; D is possibly TRBD2 (6 bases). The starting material was CD4+ or CD8+ T cells sorted from blood, obtained in a trial of the OX40 agonist ivuxolimab. The clonotype originates from an adult with an advanced solid tumor such as melanoma, head and neck, liver or kidney cancer. The CDR3 DNA reads as TGTGCCAGCACCCCTGGGGGGTACGGAAGAAATGAGCAGTTCTTC. It encodes CASTPGGYGRNEQFF.